Detailed here is one T cell receptor beta chain. The antigen is not known. This CDR3 is built from 15 residues. The ends were cut back, 0 bases at V and 7 bases at J, with 12 bases in the middle. Germline CDR1 is ENHRY and CDR2 is SYGVKD. This sample is drawn from a study of response to subunit inactivated influenza vaccine. General study findings and limits: It was the authors' suggestion that each seasonal influenza vaccination recruits few new T cells.

TCRdb redid the calling of the RT-PCR reads with MiXCR, one entry per CDR3 protein. The repertoire holds about 530,000 distinct CDR3 sequences, 10% to 15% seen once, with about 12% in the top ten. This TCR was recovered from a man aged 45-65 years who received an inactivated influenza vaccine. V usage is TRBV10-3 and J usage is TRBJ2-2; D is possibly TRBD1 (6 bases). Source: PBMCs from blood, taken 40 to 50 days after vaccination. The CDR3 sequence is CAISESQGIVGELFF. The DNA for the CDR3 is TGTGCCATCAGTGAGTCTCAGGGGATCGTCGGGGAGCTGTTTTTT.